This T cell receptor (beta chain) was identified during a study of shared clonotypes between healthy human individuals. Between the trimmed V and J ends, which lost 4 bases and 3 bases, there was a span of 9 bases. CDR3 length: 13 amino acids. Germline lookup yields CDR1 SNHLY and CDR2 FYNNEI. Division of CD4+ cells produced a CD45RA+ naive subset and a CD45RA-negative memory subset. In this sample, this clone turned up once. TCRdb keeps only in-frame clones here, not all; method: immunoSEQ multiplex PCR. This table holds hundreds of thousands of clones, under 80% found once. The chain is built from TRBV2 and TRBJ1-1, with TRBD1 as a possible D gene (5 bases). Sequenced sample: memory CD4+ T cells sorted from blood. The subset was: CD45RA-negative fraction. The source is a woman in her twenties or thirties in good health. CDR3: CASSVRADTEAFF. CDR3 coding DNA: TGTGCCAGCAGTGTCAGGGCGGACACTGAAGCTTTCTTT. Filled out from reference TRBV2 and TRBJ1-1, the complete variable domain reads EPEVTQTPSHQVTQMGQEVILRCVPISNHLYFYWYRQILGQKVEFLVSFYNNEISEKSEIFDDQFSVERPDGSNFTLKIRSTKLEDSAMYFCASSVRADTEAFFGQGTRLTVV.